The 3 T cell receptor beta chains reported below all come from one sample, sequenced in a study of blood T cell repertoires in COVID-19. Measured with immunoSEQ multiplex PCR; TCRdb has only the in-frame clones, and not every one. The data hold roughly 55,000 clones, with 79% observed a single time. The sequencing input was peripheral blood. These receptors all come from a man aged 60 to 69 with acute or convalescent COVID-19.

The V and J genes are TRBV29-1 and TRBJ2-3, with 11 nucleotides matching TRBD1. Germline V gives CDR1 SQVTM, CDR2 ANQGSEA. The CDR3 runs to 14 residues. V dropped 7 bases and J dropped 5; count of bases not matched to a gene: 8. CDR3 region: CSGGGGQGVDTQYF. In DNA form, the CDR3 reads TGCAGCGGTGGAGGGGGACAGGGGGTAGATACGCAGTATTTT.

The V gene is TRBV2, the J gene TRBJ2-3; TRBD2 aligns across 12 bases. The CDR3 has 21 amino acids. The V gene end was trimmed by 5 bases and the J gene end by 4 bases; junction bases not matched to a gene: 22. Germline CDR1 SNHLY, CDR2 FYNNEI. The CDR3 reads CASSPGTSGLSYVGGADTQYF. CDR3 nucleotide sequence: TGTGCCAGCAGTCCCGGGACTAGCGGGCTCTCATACGTGGGGGGCGCAGATACGCAGTATTTT.

The genes are TRBV14 and TRBJ2-1; D remains ambiguous. This CDR3 is 15 amino acids long. Trimming removed 4 bases from V and 2 bases from J, with 12 bases in between. CDR1 and CDR2 from the germline V gene are SGHDN and FVKESK. The CDR3 sequence is CASSPVVRTYNEQFF. The CDR3, as DNA: TGTGCCAGCAGCCCTGTGGTCAGAACCTACAATGAGCAGTTCTTC. Supplemented by reference TRBV14 and TRBJ2-1, the full variable domain reads EAGVTQFPSHSVIEKGQTVTLRCDPISGHDNLYWYRRVMGKEIKFLLHFVKESKQDESGMPNNRFLAERTGGTYSTLKVQPAELEDSGVYFCASSPVVRTYNEQFFGPGTRLTVL.